This TCR beta chain comes out of a study of blood T cell repertoires in COVID-19. About the research overall: Donors in the United States, Italy and Spain gave samples during acute or convalescent COVID-19. Nucleic acid was either cDNA or gDNA, and it came from T cells, B-cell-depleted T cells, or PBMCs.

Per the authors' pipeline: From reference gene primer amplification, estimates of nucleated cell counts were derived. Profiled with immunoSEQ multiplex PCR; TCRdb holds only in-frame clones, not every one. V, J and clone size are taken as reported in that table, and D and trimming were inferred from the DNA itself. The repertoire consists of about 110,000 clones, with approximately 81% occurring once and the leading ten covering under 2%. Germline V CDR1 and CDR2: SGHAT, FQNNGV. The CDR3 covers 18 residues. The V end was cut by 4 bases, the J end by 2 bases, with 24 bases between. A few counts support this clone.

Sequencing was carried out using peripheral blood. This receptor was identified in a man between 50 and 59 years old with acute or convalescent COVID-19. This sequence joins TRBV11-2 and TRBJ2-7, with a weak D call TRBD1 (5 bases). The CDR3 DNA follows: TGTGCCAGCAGCTCTACCAACCGGGTAAAAAGACAGACCTACGAGCAGTACTTC. As protein: CASSSTNRVKRQTYEQYF. The full variable domain, in which reference TRBV11-2 and TRBJ2-7 provide the parts outside the CDR3, is EAGVAQSPRYKIIEKRQSVAFWCNPISGHATLYWYQQILGQGPKLLIQFQNNGVVDDSQLPKDRFSAERLKGVDSTLKIQPAKLEDSAVYLCASSSTNRVKRQTYEQYFGPGTRLTVT.